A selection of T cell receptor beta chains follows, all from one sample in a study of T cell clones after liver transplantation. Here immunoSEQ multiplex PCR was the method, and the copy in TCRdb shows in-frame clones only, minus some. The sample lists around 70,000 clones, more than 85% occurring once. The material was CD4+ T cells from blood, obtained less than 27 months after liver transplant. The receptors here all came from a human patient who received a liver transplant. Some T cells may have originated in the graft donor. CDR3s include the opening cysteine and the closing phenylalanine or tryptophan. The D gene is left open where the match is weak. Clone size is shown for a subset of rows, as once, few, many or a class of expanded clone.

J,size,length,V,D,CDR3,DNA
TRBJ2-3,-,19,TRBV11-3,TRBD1,CASSLRGTIVGTGTDTQYF,TGTGCCAGCAGCTTAAGAGGGACAATAGTCGGGACAGGCACAGATACGCAGTATTTT
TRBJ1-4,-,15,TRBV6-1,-,CASSEIGATNEKLFF,TGTGCCAGCAGTGAAATAGGGGCCACTAATGAAAAACTGTTTTTT
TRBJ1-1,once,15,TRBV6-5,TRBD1,CASHRGRWENTEAFF,TGTGCCAGCCACAGGGGCAGGTGGGAGAACACTGAAGCTTTCTTT
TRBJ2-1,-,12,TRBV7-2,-,CASSFLVNEQFF,TGTGCCAGCAGCTTCTTGGTCAATGAGCAGTTCTTC
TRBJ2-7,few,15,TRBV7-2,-,CASSLGGYQMNEQYF,TGTGCCAGCAGCTTAGGGGGGTATCAGATGAACGAGCAGTACTTC
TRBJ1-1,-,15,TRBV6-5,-,CASSYSAGLRTEAFF,TGTGCCAGCAGTTACTCTGCAGGGTTAAGGACTGAAGCTTTCTTT
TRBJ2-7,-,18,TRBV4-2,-,CASSHELSTGGTSYEQYF,TGTGCCAGCAGCCATGAGCTATCCACGGGCGGAACCTCCTACGAGCAGTACTTC
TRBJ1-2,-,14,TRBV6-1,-,CASSESEAGRGYTF,TGTGCCAGCAGTGAATCGGAGGCAGGTCGTGGCTACACCTTC
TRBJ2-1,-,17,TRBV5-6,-,CASSLAGAGRSYNEQFF,TGTGCCAGCAGCCTGGCGGGGGCAGGTAGGTCCTACAATGAGCAGTTCTTC
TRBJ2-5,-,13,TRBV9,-,CASSVAEQETQYF,TGTGCCAGCAGCGTAGCAGAACAAGAGACCCAGTACTTC
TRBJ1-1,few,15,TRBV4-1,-,CASSLQGWLNTEAFF,TGCGCCAGCAGCCTTCAAGGGTGGCTGAACACTGAAGCTTTCTTT
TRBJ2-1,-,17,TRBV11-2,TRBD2,CASSLPPRTSAYNEQFF,TGTGCCAGCAGCTTACCCCCCAGGACTAGCGCTTACAATGAGCAGTTCTTC
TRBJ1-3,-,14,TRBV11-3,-,CASSLSGSGNTIYF,TGTGCCAGCAGCTTAAGTGGCTCTGGAAACACCATATATTTT
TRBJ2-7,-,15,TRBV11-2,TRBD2,CASSLARGGLARQYF,TGTGCCAGCAGCCTAGCCCGGGGGGGGCTAGCACGGCAGTACTTC
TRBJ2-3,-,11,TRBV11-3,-,CASSLADRRYF,TGTGCCAGCAGCTTAGCAGACCGGAGGTATTTT
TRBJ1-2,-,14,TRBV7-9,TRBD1,CASSLATGTYGYTF,TGTGCCAGCAGCTTAGCGACAGGGACCTATGGCTACACCTTC
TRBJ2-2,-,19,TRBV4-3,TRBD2,CASSQHGPSGVSNTGELFF,TGCGCCAGCAGCCAACATGGCCCTAGCGGGGTTTCGAACACCGGGGAGCTGTTTTTT
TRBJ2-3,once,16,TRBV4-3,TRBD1,CASSQVRTGGMNTQYF,TGCGCCAGCAGCCAAGTAAGGACAGGGGGCATGAATACGCAGTATTTT
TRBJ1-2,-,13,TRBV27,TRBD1,CASSPGQGWGYTF,TGTGCCAGCAGTCCGGGACAGGGTTGGGGCTACACCTTC
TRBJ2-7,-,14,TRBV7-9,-,CASSPGTGGAEQYF,TGTGCCAGCAGCCCCGGGACTGGAGGCGCCGAGCAGTACTTC
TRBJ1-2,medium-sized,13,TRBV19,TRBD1,CASSPGQIYGYTF,TGTGCCAGTAGTCCGGGACAGATCTATGGCTACACCTTC
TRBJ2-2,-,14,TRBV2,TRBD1,CALSPQGRTGELFF,TGTGCCCTCAGCCCACAGGGGCGGACCGGGGAGCTGTTTTTT